The 8 T cell receptor beta chains below all came from one sample that was sequenced in a study of blood T cell repertoires in COVID-19. Data came from immunoSEQ multiplex PCR; TCRdb stores just in-frame clones and leaves some out. Of some 200,000 clones in the sample, 85% to 90% were seen once. The sample was peripheral blood. The receptors come from a man aged 80 or over with acute or convalescent COVID-19.

This clone has a single count. The chain uses TRBV18 and TRBJ2-3, with 12 bases that match TRBD2. This CDR3 has 20 residues. Trimming at V came to 3 bases and at J to 6 bases, leaving 19 bases not matched to a gene. The germline CDR1 and CDR2 sequences are KGHSH and LQKENI. DNA for the CDR3: TGTGCCAGCTCACCCCTGGAGAGTTGGACTAGCGGGGACCACATTGATACGCAGTATTTT. Its translation is CASSPLESWTSGDHIDTQYF.

The chain carries TRBV4-2 and TRBJ2-3; unclear D gene. Trimming shortened V by 0 bases and J by 6 bases, and 13 bases separated the two germline ends. The CDR3 runs to 15 residues. The germline gives CDR1 LGHNA, CDR2 YNFKEQ. The CDR3 DNA is TGTGCCAGCAGCCAAGATAAAAGACTGGCGGATACGCAGTATTTT. Its protein is CASSQDKRLADTQYF.

This clone showed up just a few times. The J gene is TRBJ2-6, the V gene TRBV7-2; D is ambiguous. From germline, CDR1 is SGHTA and CDR2 FQGNSA. The CDR3 length is 15 residues. The germline V and J ends were trimmed by 3 bases and 2 bases, with 8 bases remaining between them. CDR3 nucleotides: TGTGCCAGCAGCTTTCTGGGCGCTGGGGCCAACGTCCTGACTTTC. This encodes CASSFLGAGANVLTF. The entire variable domain, with the rest obtained from reference TRBV7-2 and TRBJ2-6, is as follows: GAGVSQSPSNKVTEKGKDVELRCDPISGHTALYWYRQSLGQGLEFLIYFQGNSAPDKSGLPSDRFSAERTGGSVSTLTIQRTQQEDSAVYLCASSFLGAGANVLTFGAGSRLTVL.

The chain couples TRBV29-1 to TRBJ2-3; TRBD2 is a possible D gene (5 bases). The ends were cut back, 2 bases at V and 5 bases at J, with 11 bases in the middle. CDR3 length: 13 amino acids. Germline CDR1 reads SQVTM; CDR2 reads ANQGSEA. The CDR3 coding sequence is TGCAGCGTTGAAAAGGGAGTAGGAGATACGCAGTATTTT. Protein product: CSVEKGVGDTQYF.

For this clone: At one end, the junction sequence differs from germline, possibly due to a read error. CDR3 region: CATSDLRQGEF. The CDR3 DNA reads TGTGCCACCAGTGATTTGCGCCAGGGGGAGTTC. This rearrangement joins TRBV24-1 to TRBJ1-2; 7 bases align to TRBD1. Germline CDR1 reads KGHDR; CDR2 reads SFDVKD. The CDR3 consists of 11 residues.

The rearrangement uses TRBV6-5 and TRBJ1-2; tentatively, D is TRBD1 (6 bases). The germline gives CDR1 MNHEY, CDR2 SVGAGI. This CDR3 comprises 15 residues. Trimming took 0 bases from V and 4 from J, leaving 12 bases between them. CDR3 in DNA: TGTGCCAGCAGTTACTCGAGGGACATTGTCTATGGCTACACCTTC. This codes for CASSYSRDIVYGYTF.

This chain links TRBV10-3 with TRBJ2-5, with 9 positions matching TRBD2. The CDR3 is 16 residues long. J was trimmed by 1 base and V by 2 bases; bases with no gene match: 5. Per the germline V gene, CDR1 is ENHRY and CDR2 is SYGVKD. CDR3 DNA: TGTGCCATCAGTGAGCGGCCTAGCGGGGCCCAAGAGACCCAGTACTTC. It codes for CAISERPSGAQETQYF.

The chain recombines TRBV11-3 with TRBJ2-7; 8 bases align to TRBD2. Germline trimming cut 8 bases from V and 4 bases from J; bases unmatched to any gene: 10. Germline assignment: CDR1 SGHNT and CDR2 YENEEA. This CDR3 is 14 amino acids long. In DNA form, the CDR3 reads TGTGCCAGCTTTCACAACGGGACTAGGTACGAGCAGTACGTC. Encoded protein: CASFHNGTRYEQYV.